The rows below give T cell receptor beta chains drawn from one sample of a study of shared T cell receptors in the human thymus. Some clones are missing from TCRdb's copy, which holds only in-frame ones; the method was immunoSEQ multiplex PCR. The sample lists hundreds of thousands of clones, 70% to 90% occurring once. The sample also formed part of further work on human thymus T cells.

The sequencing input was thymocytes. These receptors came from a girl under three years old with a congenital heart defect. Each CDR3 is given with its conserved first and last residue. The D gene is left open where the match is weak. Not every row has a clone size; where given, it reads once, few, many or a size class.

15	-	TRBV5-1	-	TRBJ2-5	CASTLGGAQQETQYF	TGCGCCAGCACCCTTGGGGGGGCCCAACAAGAGACCCAGTACTTC
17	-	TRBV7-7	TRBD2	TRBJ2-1	CASSSGTRLLSYNEQFF	TGTGCCAGCAGCTCCGGGACTAGACTTCTCTCCTACAATGAGCAGTTCTTC
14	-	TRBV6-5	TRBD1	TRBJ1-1	CASRLRGRVPEAFF	TGTGCCAGCAGACTCAGGGGGCGAGTGCCTGAAGCTTTCTTT
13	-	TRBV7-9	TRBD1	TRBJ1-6	CASSQQGNSPLHF	TGTGCCAGCAGCCAACAGGGGAATTCACCCCTCCACTTT
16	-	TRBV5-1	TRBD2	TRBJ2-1	CASSGRTSGLYNEQFF	TGCGCCAGCAGCGGCCGGACTAGCGGGCTTTACAATGAGCAGTTCTTC
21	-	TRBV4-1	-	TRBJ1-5	CASSQDRVGVGTQNGNQPQHF	TGCGCCAGCAGCCAAGATCGGGTCGGTGTGGGGACTCAAAATGGCAATCAGCCCCAGCATTTT
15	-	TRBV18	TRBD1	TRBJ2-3	CASNRDRDDTDTQYF	TGTGCCAGCAACCGGGACAGGGACGACACAGATACGCAGTATTTT
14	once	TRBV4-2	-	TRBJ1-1	CASSRGRGGTEAFF	TGTGCCAGCAGCCGAGGCAGGGGTGGGACTGAAGCTTTCTTT
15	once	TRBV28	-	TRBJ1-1	CASSSFGFGGLEAFF	TGTGCCAGCAGCTCTTTCGGGTTTGGAGGTCTTGAAGCTTTCTTT
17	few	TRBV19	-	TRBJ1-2	CASSIDSKKVFSYGYTF	TGTGCCAGTAGTATTGACTCCAAAAAGGTTTTCTCCTATGGCTACACCTTC
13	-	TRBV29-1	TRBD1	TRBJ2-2	CSATQGDTGELFF	TGCAGCGCCACACAGGGGGACACCGGGGAGCTGTTTTTT
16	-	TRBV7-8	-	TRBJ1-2	CASSLIPGTHSAGYTF	TGTGCCAGCAGCTTAATACCGGGGACACACTCTGCTGGCTACACCTTC
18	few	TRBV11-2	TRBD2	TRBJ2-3	CASSHRTLAGGGTDTQYF	TGTGCCAGCAGCCACAGGACCCTAGCGGGGGGCGGCACAGATACGCAGTATTTT
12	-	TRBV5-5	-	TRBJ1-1	CASSLGDTEAFF	TGTGCCAGCAGCTTAGGGGACACTGAAGCTTTCTTT
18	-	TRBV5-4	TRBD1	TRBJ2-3	CASSLRDRGRMVADTQYF	TGTGCCAGCAGCTTAAGGGACAGGGGGCGAATGGTCGCAGATACGCAGTATTTT
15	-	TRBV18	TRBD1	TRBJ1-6	CASSPPGQGFRALHF	TGTGCCAGCTCACCGCCGGGACAGGGCTTCCGCGCCCTCCACTTT
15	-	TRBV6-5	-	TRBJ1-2	CASSAPPGKGDGYTF	TGTGCCAGCAGTGCCCCTCCGGGAAAGGGAGATGGCTACACCTTC
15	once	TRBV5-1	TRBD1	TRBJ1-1	CASRKPGQGYTEAFF	TGCGCCAGTAGAAAACCGGGACAGGGATACACTGAAGCTTTCTTT
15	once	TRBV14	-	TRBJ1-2	CASSQGGGEVGGYTF	TGTGCCAGCAGCCAAGGAGGGGGGGAAGTAGGTGGCTACACCTTC
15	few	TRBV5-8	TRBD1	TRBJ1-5	CASSPQTGLNQPQHF	TGTGCCAGCAGCCCACAGACAGGGCTTAATCAGCCCCAGCATTTT
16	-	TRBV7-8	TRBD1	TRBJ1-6	CASSPKTGFQNSPLHF	TGTGCCAGCAGCCCAAAGACAGGGTTTCAGAATTCACCCCTCCACTTT
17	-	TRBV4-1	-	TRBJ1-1	CASSQDERNGVNTEAFF	TGCGCCAGCAGCCAAGATGAGAGAAACGGGGTGAACACTGAAGCTTTCTTT
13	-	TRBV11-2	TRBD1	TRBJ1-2	CASGVTGGNGYTF	TGTGCCAGCGGTGTTACAGGGGGGAATGGCTACACCTTC
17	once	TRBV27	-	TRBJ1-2	CASSLGPGRSAFYGYTF	TGTGCCAGCAGTTTGGGGCCTGGACGGAGTGCTTTCTATGGCTACACCTTC
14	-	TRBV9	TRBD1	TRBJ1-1	CASSTQGEDTEAFF	TGTGCCAGCAGCACGCAGGGGGAGGACACTGAAGCTTTCTTT
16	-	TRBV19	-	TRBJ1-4	CASRPSGGHSSEKLFF	TGTGCCAGTAGGCCCAGCGGGGGACACTCTTCGGAAAAACTGTTTTTT
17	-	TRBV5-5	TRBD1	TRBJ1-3	CASSCTTGAVSGNTIYF	TGTGCCAGCAGCTGTACAACAGGGGCTGTTTCTGGAAACACCATATATTTT
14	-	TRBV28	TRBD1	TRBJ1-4	CASSLRGRSEKLFF	TGTGCCAGCAGTTTAAGGGGGCGGTCTGAAAAACTGTTTTTT
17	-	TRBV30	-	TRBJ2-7	CAWSDQGEVLGSYEQYF	TGTGCCTGGAGTGACCAGGGGGAGGTTTTGGGCTCCTACGAGCAGTACTTC
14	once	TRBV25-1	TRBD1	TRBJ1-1	CASSPHRGLPEAFF	TGTGCCAGCAGCCCCCACAGGGGCTTGCCTGAAGCTTTCTTT
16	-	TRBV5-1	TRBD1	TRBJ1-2	CASSLTSDRMIYGYTF	TGCGCCAGCAGCCTGACTTCGGACAGGATGATCTATGGCTACACCTTC
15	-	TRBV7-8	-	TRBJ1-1	CASSLVGVLNTEAFF	TGTGCCAGCAGCTTAGTTGGAGTATTGAACACTGAAGCTTTCTTT
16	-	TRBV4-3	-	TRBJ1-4	CASSHLREVLNEKLFF	TGCGCCAGCAGCCACCTAAGGGAGGTCCTTAATGAAAAACTGTTTTTT
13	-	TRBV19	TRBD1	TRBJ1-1	CASSIRTGTEAFF	TGTGCCAGTAGTATCCGGACAGGCACCGAAGCTTTCTTT
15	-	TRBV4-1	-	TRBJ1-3	CASNDIPSSGNTIYF	TGCGCCAGCAACGACATTCCGTCCTCTGGAAACACCATATATTTT
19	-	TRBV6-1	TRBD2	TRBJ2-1	CASSEFWTSGGSTYNEQFF	TGTGCCAGCAGTGAATTTTGGACTAGCGGGGGGAGCACCTACAATGAGCAGTTCTTC
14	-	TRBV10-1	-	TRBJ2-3	CASSANLRRDTQYF	TGCGCCAGCAGCGCTAACCTGCGCCGAGATACGCAGTATTTT
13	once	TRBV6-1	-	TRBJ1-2	CASSGIRSEGYTF	TGTGCCAGCAGTGGAATTCGATCCGAGGGCTACACCTTC
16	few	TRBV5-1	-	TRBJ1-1	CASSLYPGTPNTEAFF	TGCGCCAGCAGCTTGTACCCCGGGACACCTAACACTGAAGCTTTCTTT
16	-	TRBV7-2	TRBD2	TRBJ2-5	CASSKRTSGGGETQYF	TGTGCCAGCAGCAAACGAACTAGCGGGGGAGGGGAGACCCAGTACTTC
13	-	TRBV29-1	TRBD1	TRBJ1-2	CSVLQGARDGYTF	TGCAGCGTTTTACAGGGGGCGCGAGATGGCTACACCTTC
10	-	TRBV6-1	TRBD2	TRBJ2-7	CASSDPGLYF	TGTGCCAGCAGCGATCCGGGACTATACTTC
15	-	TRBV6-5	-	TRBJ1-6	CASSELQGSRSPLHF	TGTGCCAGCAGCGAACTGCAGGGAAGTCGGTCACCCCTCCACTTT
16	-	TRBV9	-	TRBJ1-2	CASSVATGHPNYGYTF	TGTGCCAGCAGCGTAGCTACCGGACACCCTAACTATGGCTACACCTTC
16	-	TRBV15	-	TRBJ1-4	CATSRGPPATNEKLFF	TGTGCCACCAGCAGAGGCCCGCCGGCAACTAATGAAAAACTGTTTTTT
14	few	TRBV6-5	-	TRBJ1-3	CASYLKGDGNTIYF	TGTGCCAGCTATCTTAAAGGAGATGGAAACACCATATATTTT
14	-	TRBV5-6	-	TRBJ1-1	CASSFLTGNTEAFF	TGTGCCAGCAGCTTTTTAACAGGGAACACTGAAGCTTTCTTT
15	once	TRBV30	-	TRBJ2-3	CAWSATSRRTDTQYF	TGTGCCTGGAGTGCCACTAGCCGCCGCACAGATACGCAGTATTTT
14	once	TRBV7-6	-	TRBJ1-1	CASSPRVRGGEAFF	TGTGCCAGCAGCCCGCGGGTCCGGGGTGGTGAAGCTTTCTTT
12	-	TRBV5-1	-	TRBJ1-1	CASSLFSGEAFF	TGCGCCAGCAGCTTGTTCTCAGGTGAAGCTTTCTTT
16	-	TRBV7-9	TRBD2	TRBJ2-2	CASSFLLAGVTGELFF	TGTGCCAGCAGCTTTCTACTAGCGGGGGTCACCGGGGAGCTGTTTTTT